The 3 T cell receptor beta chains given below trace back to one sample, sequenced in a study of T cell repertoires in cytomegalovirus infection. From the reads, TCRdb called clonotypes with MiXCR, one entry per CDR3 protein. The profile shows roughly 500,000 distinct CDR3 sequences, approximately 11% of them singletons. Material: PBMCs. The receptors here all came from a human donor in good health (CMV status not recorded). Some clones in this sample may be carry-over from other donors' samples.

In its sample, this clonotype was seen many times. This chain links TRBV6-4 with TRBJ2-1; 9 nucleotides agree with TRBD2. Germline V lookup: CDR1 MRHNA, CDR2 SNTAGT. With V trimmed by 6 bases and J by 9 bases, 15 bases remained unmatched. The CDR3 has 16 residues. CDR3 coding DNA: TGTGCCAGCAGCGTAGGGACTAGCAGGCTAATGGGTGAGCAGTTCTTC. Its protein product is CASSVGTSRLMGEQFF.

This clonotype has a handful of counts. The genes are TRBV12-3 or TRBV12-4 and TRBJ2-3; a weak D match, TRBD2 (6 bases). V gave up 4 bases and J gave up 6 bases, with 11 bases separating them. The CDR3 has 13 residues. The CDR3: CASSSPAGDTQYF. Written as DNA, the CDR3 is TGTGCCAGCAGTTCCCCGGCGGGGGATACGCAGTATTTT.

This clonotype has at least ten counts. This rearrangement joins TRBV15 to TRBJ1-1, with TRBD1 as a possible D gene (6 bases). V lost 3 bases and J lost 0, with 17 bases in between. The CDR3 sequence is 17 residues long. CDR1 LNHNV and CDR2 YYDKDF come from the germline V gene (reference sequence). In nucleotides, the CDR3 is TGTGCCACCAGCAGTGGACTCAGGGGTCTCGTGAACACTGAAGCTTTCTTT. Translated: CATSSGLRGLVNTEAFF.